The clone carrying this TCR beta chain was seen a handful of times. Its antigen is not known. The record originates from a study of CD8+ T cells in alopecia areata. About the study: Scoring of severity for treated patients was based on percentage of affected scalp area.

Germline V gene data show CDR1 as SEHNR and CDR2 as FQNEAQ (reference sequence). This CDR3 has 16 residues. J was trimmed by 3 bases and V by 2 bases; bases with no gene match: 8. The treatment: oral pan-JAK inhibitor, 5-10 mg twice daily. PBMCs provided sorted CD4+ and CD8+ T cells. As the sequencing template, cDNA was produced by extracting RNA and reverse transcribing it. Using immunoSEQ multiplex PCR, the repertoire was profiled, and TCRdb retains in-frame clones only, with some absent. The sample carries 130,000 to 150,000 clones, 65% to 90% recorded once. Study findings and constraints: Affected scalp, especially in alopecia totalis/universalis, had a higher clonality than normal scalp did. A great number of expanded lesional clones endured in scalp and blood during tofacitinib.

This chain joins TRBV7-9 and TRBJ2-5; 8 bases align to TRBD2. The clonotype comes from a human donor with alopecia areata. The sample here was CD8+ T cells sorted from blood, taken at week 4, from a patient treated with tofacitinib. The CDR3: CASSLRAGESKETQYF. In DNA, the CDR3 is TGTGCCAGCAGCTTACGAGCGGGGGAATCCAAAGAGACCCAGTACTTC.